Given below is one TCR beta chain in context. Profiling relied on immunoSEQ multiplex PCR, and the TCRdb table lists in-frame clones only, not all of them. The data hold roughly 77,000 clones, with around 84% observed a single time. There are 14 residues in the CDR3. The V end was cut by 5 bases, the J end by 0 bases, with 8 bases between. CDR1 and CDR2 (germline): PRHDT, FYEKMQ (reference sequence). This sample was taken from a study of PD-L1 blockade in urothelial cancer. Time point reported: pretreatment peripheral blood. The diagnosis in patients was locally advanced or metastatic urothelial carcinoma. All patients handed over anywhere from 1 to 8 samples, pretreatment and on-treatment.

V and J are TRBV13 and TRBJ2-4; D uncertain. Source: PBMCs, taken around atezolizumab (anti-PD-L1) treatment. This receptor was obtained from a woman between 65 and 79 years old with urothelial cancer. The CDR3 spells CASSIQLAKNIQYF. The CDR3 nucleotides read TGTGCCAGCAGCATCCAGTTAGCCAAAAACATTCAGTACTTC.